This TCR beta chain was identified during a study of human T cells and chemical hapten exposure. This clonotype was found many times. Its cognate antigen is unknown. TCRdb analysed the RACE reads with MiXCR anew, one entry per CDR3 protein. This table holds fewer than 500,000 distinct CDR3 sequences, about 4.8% found once. There are 13 residues in the CDR3. Trimming removed 3 bases from V and 1 base from J, with 5 bases in between. Germline V CDR1 and CDR2: MGHRA, YSYEKL. Study outcomes and limitations: Alopecia in the donors means their immune response may deviate from healthy people's.

The time point is: patch test 1, 2 weeks after DPC sensitization. The treatment here: therapeutic diphenylcyclopropenone sensitization with weekly scalp DPC. This sequence originates from a woman aged 45-65 years with alopecia areata. Some clones in this sample may be carry-over from other donors' samples. The V gene is TRBV4-1, the J gene TRBJ2-3; D is undetermined. The specimen was whole blood, collected in connection with sensitization to the hapten diphenylcyclopropenone (DPC). CDR3 coding DNA: TGCGCCAGCAGCCACCTAGGCACAGATACGCAGTATTTT. Protein product: CASSHLGTDTQYF.